Shown below are 20 T cell receptor beta chains from a single sample sequenced in a study of T cell responses to AZD1222 COVID-19 vaccine. Sequencing used immunoSEQ multiplex PCR; TCRdb keeps in-frame clones, though not all of them. The sample carries 150,000 to 200,000 clones, 90% to 95% recorded once. The sample here was peripheral blood, taken on day 0 of AZD1222 vaccination. Source of these receptors: an adult in good health.

A note on this clone: An end of the junction does not agree with germline; a read error may underlie this. The V gene is TRBV7-7, the J gene TRBJ1-5, with unresolved D. The CDR3 length is 13 residues. From germline, CDR1 is SSHAT and CDR2 FNYEAQ (reference sequence). The CDR3 loop is CASSQAMGQPQHF. The DNA for the CDR3 is TGTGCTAGCAGCCAAGCTATGGGGCAGCCCCAGCATTTT.

The rearrangement joins TRBV27 to TRBJ1-5, with D possibly TRBD1 on 5 matching bases. Trimming cost V 6 bases and J 3 bases, with 15 bases left between them. The CDR3 covers 15 residues. Per germline, CDR1 MNHEY and CDR2 SMNVEV (reference sequence). CDR3: CASSRSGGFNQPQHF. The CDR3 bases are TGTGCCAGCAGCAGGAGTGGGGGGTTCAATCAGCCCCAGCATTTT.

This clone was found once. The chain joins TRBV19 to TRBJ2-2; 9 nucleotides match TRBD1. The J segment lost 6 bases and the V segment lost 6 bases, leaving 11 bases of the junction unmatched. Per the germline V gene, CDR1 is LNHDA and CDR2 is SQIVND (reference sequence). The CDR3 consists of 16 residues. The CDR3 loop reads CASRQPGTGLSGELFF. Here the CDR3 DNA reads TGTGCCAGTAGGCAACCCGGGACAGGGCTTTCCGGGGAGCTGTTTTTT.

J is TRBJ2-1 and V is TRBV5-1; 14 positions match TRBD2. The CDR3 length is 17 residues. The germline V gene encodes CDR1 SGHRS and CDR2 YFSETQ. V was pared by 7 bases and J by 7 bases, with 13 bases of the junction left unmatched. The CDR3 loop is CASGRSSGTSGSNEQFF. CDR3 in DNA: TGCGCCAGCGGCAGGAGTTCCGGGACTAGCGGGAGTAATGAGCAGTTCTTC. Based on the CDR3 plus reference TRBV5-1 and TRBJ2-1, the full variable domain is KAGVTQTPRYLIKTRGQQVTLSCSPISGHRSVSWYQQTPGQGLQFLFEYFSETQRNKGNFPGRFSGRQFSNSRSEMNVSTLELGDSALYLCASGRSSGTSGSNEQFFGPGTRLTVL.

V gene TRBV6-5 combines with J gene TRBJ2-7; perhaps D is TRBD1 or TRBD2 (5 bases each). CDR1 MNHEY and CDR2 SVGAGI come from the germline V gene. V was clipped by 6 bases and J by 6 bases, with 15 bases between them. This CDR3 is 13 amino acids long. The CDR3 sequence: CASSPGTRGEQYF. CDR3 nucleotides: TGTGCCAGCAGCCCCGGGACCCGGGGCGAGCAGTACTTC.

The V gene is TRBV5-8, the J gene TRBJ2-1; the D gene is possibly TRBD2 (6 bases). The CDR3 is 15 residues long. V was shortened by 5 bases and J by 6 bases, with 18 bases between the two germline ends. In germline, CDR1 is SGHTS, CDR2 YDEGEE. Here the CDR3 DNA reads TGTGCCAGCAGTCCGATCCAGGTGGGGGGCAATGAGCAGTTCTTC. Its translation: CASSPIQVGGNEQFF.

The rearrangement joins TRBV3-1 (or the pseudogene TRBV3-2) to TRBJ2-5; maybe TRBD2 (5 bases). From germline, CDR1 is LGHDT and CDR2 YNNKEL (reference sequence). The CDR3 loop spans 14 amino acids. Trimming cost V 1 base and J 8 bases, with 14 bases left between them. CDR3 in DNA: TGTGCCAGCAGCCAAGGGACTCCCTTGAATACCCAGTACTTC. Its translation: CASSQGTPLNTQYF.

V gene TRBV4-3 combines with J gene TRBJ2-1; the D gene could be TRBD1 or TRBD2 (6 bases each). This CDR3 spans 16 amino acids. V was clipped by 0 bases and J by 8 bases, with 17 bases between them. The germline V gene encodes CDR1 LGHNA and CDR2 YSLEER. The CDR3 protein is CASSQESYYREDEQFF. In DNA form, the CDR3 reads TGCGCCAGCAGCCAAGAGTCGTATTACAGGGAGGATGAGCAGTTCTTC.

The chain uses TRBV10-1 and TRBJ2-2; 7 bases line up with TRBD1. The germline gives CDR1 WNHNN, CDR2 SYGVQD (reference sequence). The ends lost 5 bases at V and 1 base at J; junction bases unmatched: 1. The CDR3 consists of 14 residues. CDR3 nucleotides: TGCGCCAGCAGTTGGGACAGGAACACCGGGGAGCTGTTTTTT. Protein product: CASSWDRNTGELFF.

The chain employs TRBV10-1 and TRBJ2-2; 13 positions agree with TRBD2. This CDR3 is built from 17 residues. The germline CDR1 and CDR2 sequences are WNHNN and SYGVQD (reference sequence). Trimming cost V 4 bases and J 5 bases; bases outside gene matches: 7. The CDR3 here is CASSGPGLAGKTGELFF. The CDR3 nucleotides read TGCGCCAGCAGTGGACCGGGACTAGCGGGAAAAACCGGGGAGCTGTTTTTT.

The chain is built from TRBV19 and TRBJ1-6, with a tentative D call TRBD1 (6 bases). Germline-derived CDR1 and CDR2 are LNHDA and SQIVND (reference sequence). This CDR3 spans 15 amino acids. The germline V and J ends were trimmed by 5 bases and 6 bases, with 14 bases remaining between them. The CDR3 sequence: CASSAPRGRNSPLHF. CDR3 sequence (DNA): TGTGCCAGTAGTGCGCCCAGGGGTCGTAATTCACCCCTCCACTTT.

This clone was detected only once. The chain uses TRBV30 and TRBJ1-1; D ambiguous. This CDR3 is built from 13 residues. In germline, CDR1 is GTSNPN, CDR2 SVGIG (reference sequence). V lost 0 bases to trimming and J lost 1 base, with 6 bases between them. CDR3 sequence (DNA): TGTGCCTGGAGTGTGGGAGGGAACACTGAAGCTTTCTTT. Protein product: CAWSVGGNTEAFF.

The V and J genes are TRBV30 and TRBJ1-2; no clear D gene. V lost 0 bases and J lost 6, with 11 bases in between. The CDR3 has 13 amino acids. Germline V gives CDR1 GTSNPN, CDR2 SVGIG (reference sequence). Here the CDR3 DNA reads TGTGCCTGGAGTGTACGGAAGGGTGATGGCTACACCTTC. Its protein is CAWSVRKGDGYTF. The whole variable domain, filled in from reference TRBV30 and TRBJ1-2, reads SQTIHQWPATLVQPVGSPLSLECTVEGTSNPNLYWYRQAAGRGLQLLFYSVGIGQISSEVPQNLSASRPQDRQFILSSKKLLLSDSGFYLCAWSVRKGDGYTFGSGTRLTVV.

V gene TRBV7-6 combines with J gene TRBJ2-1; 7 bases are shared with TRBD2. This CDR3 contains 15 residues. Germline-derived CDR1 and CDR2 are SGHVS and FNYEAQ. The junction had 10 bases not matched to a gene; V was cut back by 2 bases and J by 9 bases. The CDR3 loop is CASSLSGKRDGEQFF. The CDR3 region has the DNA TGTGCCAGCAGCTTATCGGGTAAGCGGGATGGTGAGCAGTTCTTC.

This chain connects TRBV6-1 to TRBJ1-1; maybe TRBD1 (5 bases). The V and J ends lost 2 bases and 5 bases respectively, with 12 bases between them. This CDR3 spans 14 amino acids. Germline CDR1 is MNHNS and CDR2 is SASEGT. CDR3 nucleotide sequence: TGTGCCAGCAGTGAAAGTCAGGGAAGAACTGAAGCTTTCTTT. This encodes CASSESQGRTEAFF.

CDR3 sequence (DNA): TGCGCCAGCAGCTTGGGGGACAGGGTGTTGGACATTCAGTACTTC. Translated: CASSLGDRVLDIQYF. The chain carries TRBV5-1 and TRBJ2-4; 9 bases are a match to TRBD1. The CDR3 has 15 residues. J was trimmed by 8 bases and V by 0 bases; bases with no gene match: 6. From germline, CDR1 is SGHRS and CDR2 YFSETQ.

DNA for the CDR3: TGTGCCAGCAGCCCCGCGCAGGGGGTGGGCGGGTTGACCCAGTACTTC. Translating gives CASSPAQGVGGLTQYF. J is TRBJ2-5 and V is TRBV28; 7 positions agree with TRBD1. The ends lost 6 bases at V and 7 bases at J; junction bases unmatched: 17. The CDR3 has 16 amino acids. Germline V gene lookup returns CDR1 MDHEN and CDR2 SYDVKM.

The J gene is TRBJ1-1, the V gene TRBV27; D not resolved. Germline V gene data show CDR1 as MNHEY and CDR2 as SMNVEV (reference sequence). The CDR3 is 13 residues long. With 4 bases removed from V and 4 bases from J, the gap between germline ends came to 10 bases. CDR3: CASSYSIATEAFF. CDR3 DNA sequence: TGTGCCAGCAGTTATTCTATCGCCACTGAAGCTTTCTTT.

The V and J genes are TRBV19 and TRBJ1-2; perhaps TRBD1 as D (6 bases). The CDR3 is 12 amino acids. Germline assignment: CDR1 LNHDA and CDR2 SQIVND (reference sequence). Trimming left V 7 bases short and J 3 bases short, with 9 bases between. The CDR3 protein is CASTDRHYGYTF. The CDR3 nucleotides read TGTGCCAGTACCGACAGGCACTATGGCTACACCTTC.

This rearrangement joins TRBV4-1 to TRBJ1-2, with D perhaps matching TRBD1 (5 bases). V was pared by 0 bases and J by 4 bases, with 15 bases between. The CDR3 is 16 residues long. CDR1 is MGHRA and CDR2 is YSYEKL in the germline V gene. CDR3 sequence: CASSQELRDSTYGYTF. CDR3 coding DNA: TGCGCCAGCAGCCAAGAGTTGCGGGACTCGACCTATGGCTACACCTTC.